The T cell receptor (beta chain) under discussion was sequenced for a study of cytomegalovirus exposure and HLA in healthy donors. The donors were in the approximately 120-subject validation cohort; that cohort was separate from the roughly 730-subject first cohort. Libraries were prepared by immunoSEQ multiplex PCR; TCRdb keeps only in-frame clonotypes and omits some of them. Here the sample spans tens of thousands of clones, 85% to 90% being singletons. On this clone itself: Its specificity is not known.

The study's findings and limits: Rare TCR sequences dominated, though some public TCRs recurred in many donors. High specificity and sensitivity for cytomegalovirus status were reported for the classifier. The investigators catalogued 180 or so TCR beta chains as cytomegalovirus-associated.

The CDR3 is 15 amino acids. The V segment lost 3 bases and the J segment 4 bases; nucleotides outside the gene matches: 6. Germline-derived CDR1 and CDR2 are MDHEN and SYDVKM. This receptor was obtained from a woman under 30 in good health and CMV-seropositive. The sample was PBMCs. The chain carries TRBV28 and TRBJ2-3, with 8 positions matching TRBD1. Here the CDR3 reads CASSFVRGRADTQYF. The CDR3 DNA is TGTGCCAGCAGTTTTGTCAGGGGGCGCGCAGATACGCAGTATTTT.